The entry below describes one T cell receptor beta chain. Its antigen is not known. The sample belongs to a study of CD8 T cells in Susac syndrome. Findings and caveats of the study: No clonal expansion appeared among CD4+ T cells in Susac patients.

Trimming removed 1 base from V and 4 bases from J, with 10 bases in between. This CDR3 has 14 amino acids. CDR1 and CDR2 (germline): MGHRA, YSYEKL. Random hexamers were used to reverse transcribe the RNA input (0.5 to 1 ug). A single record per CDR3 protein comes from TCRdb applying MiXCR to the immunoSEQ multiplex PCR reads. The repertoire holds roughly 180,000 distinct CDR3 sequences, with just under 95% as singletons. V and J are TRBV4-1 and TRBJ2-5; TRBD1 might be the D (5 bases). The source is a human donor with Susac syndrome. Sequencing was done on a sample of CD4+ T cells from PBMCs. CDR3 loop: CASSQGQGTETQYF. CDR3 bases: TGCGCCAGCAGCCAAGGGCAGGGAACAGAGACCCAGTACTTC.